Following are 24 T cell receptor beta chains from one sample sequenced in a study of T cells in women clearing cervical HPV infection. Some clones are missing from TCRdb's copy, which holds only in-frame ones; the method was immunoSEQ multiplex PCR. The sample features 35,000 to 50,000 clones, with about 8% in its top ten. The sample taken for sequencing was blood buffy coat. These receptors were obtained from a woman aged 18 to 69 with a cervical HPV16 infection that either progressed to CIN3+ or cleared (not recorded which).

To note about this clone: The read halts 3 residues ahead of the CDR3 end, with the missing end drawn from the germline J gene. The V call is TRBV5-1, the J call TRBJ2-7; the match to TRBD2 covers 13 bases. The CDR3 is 17 amino acids. Germline V lookup: CDR1 SGHRS, CDR2 YFSETQ. V lost 0 bases to trimming and J lost 0 bases; unmatched junction nucleotides: 3. The sequenced CDR3 bases are TGCGCCAGCAGCTTGGCCACTAGCGGGAGGGCCTCCTACGAG. Residues: CASSLATSGRASYE. The CDR3 reads in full as CASSLATSGRASYEQYF.

As for this clone: The CDR3 extends 3 residues past the end of the read, so its final part is completed from the germline J gene. This chain joins TRBV29-1 and TRBJ1-1; D is undetermined. Between the trimmed V and J ends, which lost 7 bases and 0 bases, there was a span of 12 bases. CDR1 is SQVTM and CDR2 is ANQGSEA in the germline V gene. This CDR3 comprises 13 residues. The CDR3 loop reads CSGLAPLNTEAFF. Incomplete CDR3 DNA: TGCAGCGGCCTGGCCCCGCTGAACACTGAA.

Regarding this clone: The read gets to within 3 residues of the CDR3 end, and the germline J gene fills in the rest. The chain joins TRBV9 to TRBJ1-2; 8 bases are shared with TRBD1. The trim removed 2 bases at V and 4 bases at J, leaving 4 bases unmatched. The V gene's germline CDR1 is SGDLS and CDR2 YYNGEE. The CDR3 has 14 residues. CDR3 in amino acids: CASSVADRAYGYTF. CDR3 DNA, as far as it was read: TGTGCCAGCAGCGTCGCGGACAGGGCCTATGGC.

Turning to this clone: From the germline J gene comes the end of the CDR3, since the read stops 3 residues before it. J is TRBJ1-1 and V is TRBV20-1; 9 bases are shared with TRBD1. This CDR3 has 15 amino acids. In germline, CDR1 is DFQATT, CDR2 SNEGSKA (reference sequence). V was pared by 2 bases and J by 5 bases, with 9 bases of the junction left unmatched. Partial CDR3 DNA: TGCAGTGCTAGACCCTCGACAGGGGGAAAGACTGAA. Translating gives CSARPSTGGKTE. The whole CDR3 protein is CSARPSTGGKTEAFF.

Comment on this clone: The observed sequence ends 3 residues before the CDR3 terminus, with the missing tail filled in from the germline J gene. This chain links TRBV12-5 with TRBJ2-1; TRBD2 is a possible D gene (6 bases). This CDR3 has 14 amino acids. Germline CDR1 is LGHNT and CDR2 is FRNRAP. The V end was cut by 6 bases, the J end by 1 base, with 10 bases between. The CDR3 bases that were read are TGTGCTAGTGGCATGGGGGGTTCCTACAATGAG. Residues: CASGMGGSYNE. Given in full, the CDR3 is CASGMGGSYNEQFF.

Worth noting for this clone: The CDR3 goes on 3 residues after the read ends, and that part is filled in from the germline J gene. The rearrangement uses TRBV7-6 and TRBJ1-5; D is uncertain. Germline assignment: CDR1 SGHVS and CDR2 FNYEAQ. V gave up 8 bases and J gave up 4 bases, with 18 bases separating them. CDR3 length: 15 amino acids. This CDR3 reads CASLYPGVGNQPQHF. The DNA read from the CDR3 is TGTGCCAGCTTATACCCCGGGGTCGGAAATCAGCCC.

A remark on this clone: Coverage ceases 3 residues before the CDR3 finishes, and the germline J gene fills in the end. The chain joins TRBV12-3 or TRBV12-4 to TRBJ2-1; TRBD1 aligns across 10 bases. This CDR3 is built from 15 residues. The V and J ends lost 3 bases and 5 bases, in that order; junction bases with no gene match: 4. CDR3 region: CASSLGQGQDNEQFF. Partial CDR3 DNA: TGTGCCAGCAGTTTGGGACAGGGGCAGGACAATGAG.

On this clone: The CDR3 goes on 3 residues after the read ends, and that part is filled in from the germline J gene. This rearrangement joins TRBV27 to TRBJ1-4, with 7 positions matching TRBD1. The trim removed 6 bases at V and 8 bases at J, leaving 9 bases unmatched. The germline gives CDR1 MNHEY, CDR2 SMNVEV (reference sequence). The CDR3 totals 14 residues. CDR3 amino acids: CASSRQGLNEKLFF. The part of the CDR3 DNA that was read is TGTGCCAGCAGCAGACAGGGCTTAAACGAAAAA.

With respect to this clone: The CDR3 end falls 3 residues outside the read, so it is completed with the germline J gene. V is TRBV5-1 and J is TRBJ1-3; no clear D gene. The CDR3 extends over 17 amino acids. Germline CDR1 reads SGHRS; CDR2 reads YFSETQ. The germline V and J ends were trimmed by 4 bases and 0 bases, with 17 bases remaining between them. The covered CDR3 bases are TGCGCCAGCAGCCCTAAAGGGCCCGCTTTCTCTGGAAACACC. Residues: CASSPKGPAFSGNT. From start to end, the CDR3 is CASSPKGPAFSGNTIYF.

Details on this clone: The DNA ends 3 residues before the CDR3 does, and the rest of the CDR3 is filled in from the germline J gene. This rearrangement joins TRBV7-9 to TRBJ2-5; 8 bases align to TRBD2. CDR3 length equals 15 residues. The V gene's germline CDR1 is SEHNR and CDR2 FQNEAQ (reference sequence). V lost 5 bases and J lost 2; bases outside the gene matches: 7. CDR3 bases read: TGTGCCAGCAGCGCCCCCGGGGGGGAACAAGAGACC. Protein: CASSAPGGEQET. The full CDR3 protein is CASSAPGGEQETQYF.

A word on this clone: Read data end 3 residues before the CDR3 end; the end is taken from the germline J gene. This chain uses TRBV2 with TRBJ2-1; a weak D match, TRBD2 (5 bases). Germline CDR1 SNHLY, CDR2 FYNNEI. Trimming stripped 7 bases from V and 1 base from J, with 14 bases between. This CDR3 has 15 amino acids. The part of the CDR3 DNA that was read is TGTGCCAGCATATTGGACTTCGGGTCCTACAATGAG. Residues: CASILDFGSYNE. The complete CDR3 sequence is CASILDFGSYNEQFF.

A note on this clone: The read terminates 3 residues before the CDR3 end, so the remaining end is supplied by the germline J gene. The J gene is TRBJ1-2, the V gene TRBV13, with 9 bases matching TRBD1. CDR1 PRHDT and CDR2 FYEKMQ come from the germline V gene (reference sequence). The length of the CDR3 is 15 residues. V shed 6 bases and J 1 base; nucleotides not matched to a gene: 6. The CDR3 reads CASSIRQGVNYGYTF. The CDR3 bases that were read are TGTGCCAGCAGTATCCGACAGGGGGTTAACTATGGC.

Notes on this clone: The CDR3 end lies 3 residues beyond the end of the read and is filled in from the germline J gene. The V call is TRBV19, the J call TRBJ1-5; 7 nucleotides align to TRBD1. Germline values: CDR1 LNHDA, CDR2 SQIVND (reference sequence). The J segment lost 7 bases and the V segment lost 1 base, leaving 16 bases of the junction unmatched. This CDR3 region has 18 residues. Incomplete CDR3 DNA: TGTGCCAGTAGTATAGGAGGGGGCCAGGGGGTGCCTCGACAGCCC. As protein: CASSIGGGQGVPRQP. The whole CDR3 reads CASSIGGGQGVPRQPQHF.

To note about this clone: The sequence runs out 3 residues before the end of the CDR3; the remainder is reconstructed from the germline J gene. The gene calls are TRBV5-1 and TRBJ2-1; D is unresolved. Germline V lookup: CDR1 SGHRS, CDR2 YFSETQ. CDR3 size: 13 residues. Trimming removed 5 bases from V and 0 bases from J, with 6 bases in between. The sequenced part of the CDR3 DNA is TGCGCCAGCAGGCCCAGCTCCTACAATGAG. Protein: CASRPSSYNE. The CDR3, in full, reads CASRPSSYNEQFF. Together with reference TRBV5-1 and TRBJ2-1, the CDR3 gives the full variable domain: KAGVTQTPRYLIKTRGQQVTLSCSPISGHRSVSWYQQTPGQGLQFLFEYFSETQRNKGNFPGRFSGRQFSNSRSEMNVSTLELGDSALYLCASRPSSYNEQFFGPGTRLTVL.

In the case of this clone: The read ends 3 residues before the CDR3 terminus; that terminus is restored from the germline J gene. This chain uses TRBV6-2 or TRBV6-3 with TRBJ1-4, with TRBD1 matching over 10 bases. V was clipped by 5 bases and J by 8 bases; unmatched bases: 8. This CDR3 is 15 amino acids long. Germline-derived CDR1 and CDR2 are MNHEY and SVGEGT. The sequenced part of the CDR3 DNA is TGTGCCAGCAGTCAGGGGACAGGGGCCCGGGAAAAA. Translating it yields CASSQGTGAREK. The whole CDR3 protein reads CASSQGTGAREKLFF.

In the case of this clone: The read ends 3 residues shy of where the CDR3 ends; the end is completed using the germline J gene. The chain combines TRBV29-1 with TRBJ2-7, with 10 bases aligning to TRBD2. V gave up 4 bases and J gave up 0 bases; unmatched junction bases: 3. The CDR3 contains 14 residues. The germline gives CDR1 SQVTM, CDR2 ANQGSEA. The CDR3 DNA, read in part, is TGCAGCGTTGTGGCTAGCGGGGGCTCCTACGAG. Protein: CSVVASGGSYE. Given in full, the CDR3 is CSVVASGGSYEQYF.

Of note for this clone: The read comes to an end 3 residues before the CDR3 does, leaving the germline J gene to fill in the end. V usage is TRBV2 and J usage is TRBJ1-2; weak D call: TRBD1 (5 bases). CDR1 and CDR2 (germline): SNHLY, FYNNEI. The length of the CDR3 is 14 residues. The sequenced CDR3 bases are TGTGCCAGCAGTGTCGAGTCCAGGGTGGAAGGC. Translating it yields CASSVESRVEG. The whole CDR3 sequence reads CASSVESRVEGYTF.

The CDR3 sequence: CASSFEHLNSPLHF. The covered CDR3 bases are TGTGCCAGCAGCTTTGAACACCTTAATTCACCC. V usage is TRBV11-2 and J usage is TRBJ1-6; D remains ambiguous. Read data end 3 residues before the CDR3 end; the end is taken from the germline J gene. The CDR3 runs to 14 residues. Germline loops: CDR1 SGHAT, CDR2 FQNNGV. V was clipped by 3 bases and J by 6 bases, with 9 bases between them.

As to this clone: Read coverage stops 3 residues before the CDR3 terminus; the germline J gene supplies the remainder. V usage is TRBV19 and J usage is TRBJ2-3, with 13 bases matching TRBD2. CDR3 length equals 18 residues. The V and J ends lost 5 bases and 5 bases, in that order; junction bases with no gene match: 13. Germline CDR1 LNHDA, CDR2 SQIVND (reference sequence). The part of the CDR3 DNA that was read is TGTGCCAGTAGTTTGTGGACTAGCGGGGGAGAAGATGGAGATACG. Amino acids: CASSLWTSGGEDGDT. The whole CDR3 protein reads CASSLWTSGGEDGDTQYF.

About this clone itself: The CDR3 end is not reached by the read, which stops 3 residues before it; the germline J gene fills it in. The chain employs TRBV5-8 and TRBJ1-5, with D possibly being TRBD1 (5 bases). Trimming took 1 base from V and 3 from J, leaving 11 bases between them. CDR1 and CDR2 from the germline V gene are SGHTS and YDEGEE. The CDR3 spans 15 residues. CDR3 bases read: TGTGCCAGCAGCTTGAGGGGATCGAACAATCAGCCC. Protein product: CASSLRGSNNQP. The CDR3 in full is CASSLRGSNNQPQHF.

A note on this clone: With the read ending 3 residues before the CDR3 end, the germline J gene is used to fill in that end. This chain links TRBV5-1 with TRBJ2-4, with 10 bases that match TRBD2. V lost 0 bases, J lost 1 base, and 7 bases stayed unmatched. The V gene's germline CDR1 is SGHRS and CDR2 YFSETQ. This CDR3 spans 18 amino acids. Here the CDR3 reads CASSLAEASGSAKNIQYF. The sequenced CDR3 bases are TGCGCCAGCAGCTTGGCCGAAGCTAGCGGGAGTGCCAAAAACATT.

About this clone itself: The read finishes 3 residues shy of the CDR3 end, and the germline J gene is used to complete it. The chain has TRBV18 and TRBJ2-1, with 10 nucleotides matching TRBD1. Germline-derived CDR1 and CDR2 are KGHSH and LQKENI. With V trimmed by 6 bases and J by 3 bases, 8 bases remained unmatched. There are 16 residues in the CDR3. CDR3 residues: CASSHAGQGVYNEQFF. The CDR3 bases that were read are TGTGCCAGCTCCCACGCTGGACAGGGGGTCTACAATGAG.

As concerns this clone: The CDR3 extends 3 residues past the end of the read, so its final part is completed from the germline J gene. The V and J genes are TRBV18 and TRBJ1-5; D may be TRBD1 (6 bases). Trimming took 5 bases from V and 7 from J, leaving 18 bases between them. The V gene's germline CDR1 is KGHSH and CDR2 LQKENI. This CDR3 is 15 amino acids long. The covered CDR3 bases are TGTGCCAGCTCAAAATCGCAGGGGAACGGACAGCCC. Its protein product is CASSKSQGNGQP. The whole CDR3 protein reads CASSKSQGNGQPQHF.

As for this clone: The CDR3 extends 3 residues past the end of the read, so its final part is completed from the germline J gene. The rearrangement links TRBV28 to TRBJ2-2; perhaps TRBD1 as D (6 bases). The V gene's germline CDR1 is MDHEN and CDR2 SYDVKM. V gave up 7 bases and J gave up 6 bases, with 15 bases separating them. The CDR3 has 14 residues. The part of the CDR3 DNA that was read is TGTGCCAGCAATATACAGGGTATCGCCGGGGAG. Encoded protein: CASNIQGIAGE. Given in full, the CDR3 is CASNIQGIAGELFF.